This TCR beta chain was found in a study of long-term antiretroviral therapy in people with HIV. Study at large: There is a gap of about a decade between the earliest samples and the later 2015 immediate-ART recommendation.

Every one of the donors gave at least one pre-ART PBMC sample and at least two post-ART PBMC samples. The germline CDR1 and CDR2 sequences are MNHEY and SMNVEV (reference sequence). The V and J ends lost 3 bases and 4 bases respectively, with 16 bases between them. This CDR3 region has 16 residues. Study conclusions and caveats: The data indicate that diversity increased after ART but remained below transplant donor controls.

Assay version v3.0 of immunoSEQ was used, and it was run at survey level. Repertoires were generated with immunoSEQ multiplex PCR, while TCRdb's copy carries only in-frame clones and drops some. Found here are 17,000 or so clones, about four fifths of them singletons; the top ten hold 6.5% to 10%. Comments on this clone: Its antigen is still unknown.

This clonotype was sampled from a man under 40 with HIV. The specimen comprised unsorted PBMCs, sampled at the start of antiretroviral therapy. The chain combines TRBV27 with TRBJ2-1; TRBD2 might be the D (5 bases). The CDR3 DNA sequence: TGTGCCAGCAGTTTCCTTGAGGCTAGCTCTTACAATGAGCAGTTCTTC. Its translation is CASSFLEASSYNEQFF.